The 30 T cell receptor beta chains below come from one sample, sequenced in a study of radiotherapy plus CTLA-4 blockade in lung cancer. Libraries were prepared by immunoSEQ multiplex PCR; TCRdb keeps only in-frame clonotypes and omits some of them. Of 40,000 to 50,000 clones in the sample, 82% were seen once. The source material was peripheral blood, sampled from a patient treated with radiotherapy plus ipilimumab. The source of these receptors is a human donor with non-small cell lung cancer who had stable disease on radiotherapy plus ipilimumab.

The CDR3 nucleotides read TGTGCCACCTCGGGACTAGCGGGCCCCGGGGAGCTGTTTTTT. Its protein product is CATSGLAGPGELFF. The chain links TRBV6-6 to TRBJ2-2, with TRBD2 matching 12 bases. The J segment lost 6 bases and the V segment lost 10 bases, leaving 6 bases of the junction unmatched. CDR1 is MNHNY, CDR2 SVGAGI, per germline (reference sequence). The length of the CDR3 is 14 residues.

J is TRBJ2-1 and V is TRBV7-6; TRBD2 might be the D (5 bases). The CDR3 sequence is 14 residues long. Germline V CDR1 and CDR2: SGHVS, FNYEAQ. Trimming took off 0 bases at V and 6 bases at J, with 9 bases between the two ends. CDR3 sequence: CASSLAGARNEQFF. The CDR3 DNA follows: TGTGCCAGCAGCTTAGCGGGAGCTCGCAATGAGCAGTTCTTC.

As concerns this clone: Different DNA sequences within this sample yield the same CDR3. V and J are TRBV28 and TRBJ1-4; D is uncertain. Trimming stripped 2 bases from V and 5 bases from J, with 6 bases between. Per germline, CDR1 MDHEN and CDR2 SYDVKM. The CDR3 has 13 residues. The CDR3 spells CASSLGLNEKLFF. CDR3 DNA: TGTGCCAGCAGTTTAGGACTAAATGAAAAACTGTTTTTT. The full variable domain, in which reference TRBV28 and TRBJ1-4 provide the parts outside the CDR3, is DVKVTQSSRYLVKRTGEKVFLECVQDMDHENMFWYRQDPGLGLRLIYFSYDVKMKEKGDIPEGYSVSREKKERFSLILESASTNQTSMYLCASSLGLNEKLFFGSGTQLSVL.

The CDR3 DNA follows: TGTGCCAGTAGTATTAGCCCGAACTATGGCTACACCTTC. Amino acid sequence: CASSISPNYGYTF. The rearrangement links TRBV19 to TRBJ1-2; D is undetermined. V lost 3 bases and J 2 bases, leaving 7 bases between the germline ends. Germline V lookup: CDR1 LNHDA, CDR2 SQIVND (reference sequence). The CDR3 is made up of 13 amino acids.

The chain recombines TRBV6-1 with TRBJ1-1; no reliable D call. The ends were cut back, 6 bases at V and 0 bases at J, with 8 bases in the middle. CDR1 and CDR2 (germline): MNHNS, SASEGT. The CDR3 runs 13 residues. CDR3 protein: CASRPGVNTEAFF. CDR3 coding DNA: TGTGCCAGCAGACCCGGAGTGAACACTGAAGCTTTCTTT.

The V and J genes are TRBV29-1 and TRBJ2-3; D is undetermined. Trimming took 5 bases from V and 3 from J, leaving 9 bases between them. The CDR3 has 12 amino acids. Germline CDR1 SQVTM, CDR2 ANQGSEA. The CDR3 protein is CSVTDGTDTQYF. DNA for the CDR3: TGCAGCGTTACAGATGGGACAGATACGCAGTATTTT.

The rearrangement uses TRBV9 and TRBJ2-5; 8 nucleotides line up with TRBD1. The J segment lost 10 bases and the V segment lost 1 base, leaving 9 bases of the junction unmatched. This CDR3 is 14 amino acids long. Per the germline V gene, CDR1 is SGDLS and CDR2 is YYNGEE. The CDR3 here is CASSVLGQVSDQYF. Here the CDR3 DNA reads TGTGCCAGCAGCGTACTGGGACAGGTTAGCGACCAGTACTTC.

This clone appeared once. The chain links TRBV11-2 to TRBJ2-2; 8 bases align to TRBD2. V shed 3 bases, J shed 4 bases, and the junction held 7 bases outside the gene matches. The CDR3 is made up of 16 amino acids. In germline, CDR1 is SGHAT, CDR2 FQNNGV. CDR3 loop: CASSFSSGRGTGELFF. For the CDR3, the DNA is TGTGCCAGCAGCTTTTCAAGCGGGAGAGGCACCGGGGAGCTGTTTTTT. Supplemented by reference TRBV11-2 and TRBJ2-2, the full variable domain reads EAGVAQSPRYKIIEKRQSVAFWCNPISGHATLYWYQQILGQGPKLLIQFQNNGVVDDSQLPKDRFSAERLKGVDSTLKIQPAKLEDSAVYLCASSFSSGRGTGELFFGEGSRLTVL.

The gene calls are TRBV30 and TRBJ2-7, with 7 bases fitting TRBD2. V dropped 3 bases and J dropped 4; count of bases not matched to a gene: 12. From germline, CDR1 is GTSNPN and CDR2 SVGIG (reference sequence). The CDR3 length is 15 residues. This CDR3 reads CAWSARGGRQYEQYF. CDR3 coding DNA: TGTGCCTGGAGCGCCCGGGGAGGGCGGCAGTACGAGCAGTACTTC.

The CDR3 sequence is CASSLELAAASTDTQYF. In DNA form, the CDR3 reads TGTGCCAGCAGCTTAGAGCTAGCGGCCGCTAGCACAGATACGCAGTATTTT. The chain joins TRBV7-8 to TRBJ2-3; 7 bases fit TRBD2. Per the germline V gene, CDR1 is SGHVS and CDR2 is FQNEAQ. Unmatched junction bases numbered 7, after V lost 1 base and J lost 0 bases. The CDR3 runs 17 residues.

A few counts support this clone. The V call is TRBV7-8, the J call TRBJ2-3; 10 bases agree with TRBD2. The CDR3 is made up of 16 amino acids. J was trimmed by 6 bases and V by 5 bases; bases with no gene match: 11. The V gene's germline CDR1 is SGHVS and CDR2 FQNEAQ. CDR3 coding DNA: TGTGCCAGCAGCCCAAAAGCGGGAGGGCCAGGGGATACGCAGTATTTT. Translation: CASSPKAGGPGDTQYF.

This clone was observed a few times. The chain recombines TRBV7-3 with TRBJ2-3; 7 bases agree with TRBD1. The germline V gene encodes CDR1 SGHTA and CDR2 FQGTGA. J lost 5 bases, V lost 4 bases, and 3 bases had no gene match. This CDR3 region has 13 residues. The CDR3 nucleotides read TGTGCCAGCAGCTCCGACAGGGTAGATACGCAGTATTTT. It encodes CASSSDRVDTQYF.

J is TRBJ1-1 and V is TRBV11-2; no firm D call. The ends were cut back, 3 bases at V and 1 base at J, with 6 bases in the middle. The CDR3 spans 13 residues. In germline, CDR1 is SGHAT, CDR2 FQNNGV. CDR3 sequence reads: CASSFVKNTEAFF. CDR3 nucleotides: TGTGCCAGCAGCTTTGTCAAGAACACTGAAGCTTTCTTT.

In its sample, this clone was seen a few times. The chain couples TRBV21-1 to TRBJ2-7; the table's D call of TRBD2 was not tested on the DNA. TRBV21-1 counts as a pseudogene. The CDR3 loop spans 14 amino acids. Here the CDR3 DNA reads TGTGCCAGCAGCAATGGTGGGGGGGACTACGAGCAGTACTTC. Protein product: CASSNGGGDYEQYF.

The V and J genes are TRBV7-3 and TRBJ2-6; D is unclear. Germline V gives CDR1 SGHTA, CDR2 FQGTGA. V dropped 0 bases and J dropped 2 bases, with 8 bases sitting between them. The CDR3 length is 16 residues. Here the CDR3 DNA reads TGTGCCAGCAGCTTAACGGGCGCCCCTGGGGCCAACGTCCTGACTTTC. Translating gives CASSLTGAPGANVLTF.

CDR3 residues: CASSLQPTGGGSYNEQFF. The CDR3 coding sequence is TGTGCCAGCAGCTTACAGCCGACAGGGGGAGGGTCCTACAATGAGCAGTTCTTC. The chain recombines TRBV7-6 with TRBJ2-1; 9 bases fit TRBD1. CDR3 length: 18 amino acids. Germline lookup yields CDR1 SGHVS and CDR2 FNYEAQ. With V trimmed by 2 bases and J by 1 base, 9 bases remained unmatched. Supplemented by reference TRBV7-6 and TRBJ2-1, the full variable domain reads GAGVSQSPRYKVTKRGQDVALRCDPISGHVSLYWYRQALGQGPEFLTYFNYEAQQDKSGLPNDRFSAERPEGSISTLTIQRTEQRDSAMYRCASSLQPTGGGSYNEQFFGPGTRLTVL.

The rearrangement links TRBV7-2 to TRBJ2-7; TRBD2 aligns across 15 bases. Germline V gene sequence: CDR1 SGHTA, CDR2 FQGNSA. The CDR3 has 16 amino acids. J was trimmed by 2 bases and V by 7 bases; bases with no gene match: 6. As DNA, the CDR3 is TGTGCCAGCACCCTTGGACTAGCGGGAGGGGCCTACGAGCAGTACTTC. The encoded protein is CASTLGLAGGAYEQYF. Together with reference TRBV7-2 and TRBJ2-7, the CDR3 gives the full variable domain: GAGVSQSPSNKVTEKGKDVELRCDPISGHTALYWYRQSLGQGLEFLIYFQGNSAPDKSGLPSDRFSAERTGGSVSTLTIQRTQQEDSAVYLCASTLGLAGGAYEQYFGPGTRLTVT.

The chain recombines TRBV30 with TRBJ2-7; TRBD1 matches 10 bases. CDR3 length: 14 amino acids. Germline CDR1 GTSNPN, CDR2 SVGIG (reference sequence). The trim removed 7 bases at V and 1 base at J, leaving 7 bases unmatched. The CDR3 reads CASNQGQGSYEQYF. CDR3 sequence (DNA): TGTGCCTCTAACCAGGGACAGGGGTCCTACGAGCAGTACTTC. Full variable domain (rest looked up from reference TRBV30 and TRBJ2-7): SQTIHQWPATLVQPVGSPLSLECTVEGTSNPNLYWYRQAAGRGLQLLFYSVGIGQISSEVPQNLSASRPQDRQFILSSKKLLLSDSGFYLCASNQGQGSYEQYFGPGTRLTVT.

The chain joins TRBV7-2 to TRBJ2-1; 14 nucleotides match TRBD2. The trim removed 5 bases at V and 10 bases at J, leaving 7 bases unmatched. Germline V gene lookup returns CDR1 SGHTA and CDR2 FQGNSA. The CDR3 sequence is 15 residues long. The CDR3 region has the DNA TGTGCCAGCAGCATGGGACTAGCGGGAGCTAAAGAGCAGTTCTTC. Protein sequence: CASSMGLAGAKEQFF.

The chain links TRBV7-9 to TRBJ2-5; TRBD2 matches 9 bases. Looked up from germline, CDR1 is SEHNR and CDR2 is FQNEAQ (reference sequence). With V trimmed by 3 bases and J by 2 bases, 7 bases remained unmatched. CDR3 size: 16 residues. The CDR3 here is CASSLLGLALQETQYF. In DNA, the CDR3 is TGTGCCAGCAGCTTGCTAGGACTAGCGCTACAAGAGACCCAGTACTTC.

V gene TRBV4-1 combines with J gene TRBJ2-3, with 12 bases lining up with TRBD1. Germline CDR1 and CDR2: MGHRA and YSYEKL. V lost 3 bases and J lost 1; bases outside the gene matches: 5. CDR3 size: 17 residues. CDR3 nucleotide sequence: TGCGCCAGCAGCCAGCCCGGGACAGGGGGCGGCACAGATACGCAGTATTTT. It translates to CASSQPGTGGGTDTQYF.

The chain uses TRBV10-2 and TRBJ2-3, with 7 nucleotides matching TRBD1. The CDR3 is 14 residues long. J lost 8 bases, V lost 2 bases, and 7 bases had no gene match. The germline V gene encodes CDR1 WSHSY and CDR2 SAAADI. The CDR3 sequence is CASSEDRELGTQYF. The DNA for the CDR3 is TGCGCCAGCAGTGAGGACAGGGAGTTAGGTACGCAGTATTTT.

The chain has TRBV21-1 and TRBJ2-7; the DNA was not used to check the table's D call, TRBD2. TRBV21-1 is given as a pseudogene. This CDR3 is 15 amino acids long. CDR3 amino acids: CASSKDWASVVLQYF. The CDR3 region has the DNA TGTGCCAGCAGCAAAGACTGGGCTAGCGTAGTTCTGCAGTACTTC.

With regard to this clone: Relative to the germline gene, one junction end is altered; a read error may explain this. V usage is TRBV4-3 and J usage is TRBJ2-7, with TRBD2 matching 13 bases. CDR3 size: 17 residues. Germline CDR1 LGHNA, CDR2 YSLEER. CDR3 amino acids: CASSQGTSGSPSYGQYF. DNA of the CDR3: TGCGCCAGCAGCCAAGGGACTAGCGGGAGTCCCTCCTACGGGCAGTACTTC.

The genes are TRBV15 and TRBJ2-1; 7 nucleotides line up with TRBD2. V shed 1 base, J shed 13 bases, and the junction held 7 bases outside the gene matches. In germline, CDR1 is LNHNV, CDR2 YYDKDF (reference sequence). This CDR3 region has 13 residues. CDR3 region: CATSRARAGRQFF. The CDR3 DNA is TGTGCCACCAGCAGAGCTCGAGCGGGAAGACAGTTCTTC.

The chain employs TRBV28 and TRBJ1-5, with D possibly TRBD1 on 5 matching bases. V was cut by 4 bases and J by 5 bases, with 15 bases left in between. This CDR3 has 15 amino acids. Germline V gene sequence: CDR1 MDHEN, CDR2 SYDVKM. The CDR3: CASSWVSGGDQPQHF. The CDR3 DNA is TGTGCCAGCAGTTGGGTATCGGGGGGGGATCAGCCCCAGCATTTT.

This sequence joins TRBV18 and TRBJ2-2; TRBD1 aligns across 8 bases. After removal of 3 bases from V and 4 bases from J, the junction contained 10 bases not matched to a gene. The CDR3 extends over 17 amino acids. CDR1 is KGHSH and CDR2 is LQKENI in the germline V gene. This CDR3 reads CASSPPRPGGITGELFF. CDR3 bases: TGTGCCAGCTCACCCCCCCGGCCAGGGGGCATCACCGGGGAGCTGTTTTTT.

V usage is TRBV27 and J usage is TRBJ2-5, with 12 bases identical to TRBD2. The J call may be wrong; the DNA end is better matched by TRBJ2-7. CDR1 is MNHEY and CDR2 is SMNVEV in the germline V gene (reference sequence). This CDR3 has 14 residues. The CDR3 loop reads CASSLGTSGYEQYF. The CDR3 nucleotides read TGTGCCAGCAGCCTGGGGACTAGCGGGTACGAGCAGTACTTC.

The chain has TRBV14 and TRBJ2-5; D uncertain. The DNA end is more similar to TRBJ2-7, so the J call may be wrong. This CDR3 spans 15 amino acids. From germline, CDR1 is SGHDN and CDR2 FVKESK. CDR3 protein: CASSQDEALPYEQYF. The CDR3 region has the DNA TGTGCCAGCAGCCAAGACGAGGCTTTGCCCTACGAGCAGTACTTC.

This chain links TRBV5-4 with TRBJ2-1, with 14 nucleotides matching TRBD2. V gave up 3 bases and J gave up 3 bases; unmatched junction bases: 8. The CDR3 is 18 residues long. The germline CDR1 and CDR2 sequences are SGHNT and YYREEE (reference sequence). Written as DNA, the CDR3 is TGTGCCAGCAGCTCCGTGCGACTAGCGGGAGGGGACTACAATGAGCAGTTCTTC. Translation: CASSSVRLAGGDYNEQFF.